These 13 T cell receptor beta chains originate from one sample sequenced in a study of CD8+ T cells in alopecia areata. Reverse transcribed after extraction, RNA yielded cDNA as the sequencing template. Sequencing used immunoSEQ multiplex PCR; TCRdb keeps in-frame clones, though not all of them. The sample yields around 270,000 clones, 58% seen once. The treatment denotes: oral pan-JAK inhibitor, 5-10 mg twice daily. Sequenced here: CD4+ T cells sorted from blood, sampled at week 24, from a patient treated with tofacitinib. The receptors originated from a human donor with alopecia areata.

The chain has TRBV5-1 and TRBJ2-5; possibly TRBD1 or TRBD2 for D (5 bases each). The CDR3 has 15 amino acids. The germline V and J ends were trimmed by 5 bases and 5 bases, with 19 bases remaining between them. Germline CDR1 reads SGHRS; CDR2 reads YFSETQ. The CDR3 is CASSPEVGREETQYF. CDR3 nucleotide sequence: TGCGCCAGCAGTCCGGAGGTGGGGCGCGAGGAGACCCAGTACTTC.

The chain combines TRBV20-1 with TRBJ2-1, with a tentative D call TRBD1 (5 bases). The V end lost 6 bases, the J end lost 5 bases, and 8 bases lay between the germline ends. Looked up from germline, CDR1 is DFQATT and CDR2 is SNEGSKA (reference sequence). The CDR3 consists of 11 residues. The CDR3 loop is CSASTDNEQFF. The CDR3 nucleotides are TGCAGTGCCTCGACAGACAATGAGCAGTTCTTC.

The chain uses TRBV18 and TRBJ2-5; D unclear. V lost 0 bases and J lost 0, with 5 bases in between. CDR1 is KGHSH, CDR2 LQKENI, per germline. The CDR3 totals 14 residues. The CDR3 loop reads CASSPPTYQETQYF. The CDR3 DNA sequence: TGTGCCAGCTCACCACCCACATACCAAGAGACCCAGTACTTC.

There are a few counts of this clone. The chain recombines TRBV5-5 with TRBJ2-7, with D hard to call. V dropped 4 bases and J dropped 6 bases, with 17 bases sitting between them. This CDR3 is 14 amino acids long. CDR1 and CDR2 from the germline V gene are SGHKS and YYEKEE (reference sequence). The CDR3 spells CASSQVSVSGEQYF. CDR3 nucleotide sequence: TGTGCCAGCAGCCAAGTTTCCGTCAGTGGCGAGCAGTACTTC.

This chain connects TRBV30 to TRBJ2-7; no definite D call. Trimming shortened V by 0 bases and J by 5 bases, and 11 bases separated the two germline ends. CDR3 size: 13 residues. Germline V gene data show CDR1 as GTSNPN and CDR2 as SVGIG (reference sequence). As DNA, the CDR3 is TGTGCCTGGAGTGTAGCGTCTGGGAACGAGCAGTACTTC. Translation: CAWSVASGNEQYF.

This clone appeared a few times. The chain employs TRBV30 and TRBJ1-6; D remains ambiguous. The V end was cut by 0 bases, the J end by 5 bases, with 11 bases between. The germline gives CDR1 GTSNPN, CDR2 SVGIG (reference sequence). CDR3 length: 15 amino acids. For the CDR3, the DNA is TGTGCCTGGAGTGTACGGCAGAGAAATAATTCACCCCTCCACTTT. This encodes CAWSVRQRNNSPLHF.

The chain employs TRBV29-1 and TRBJ1-2, with TRBD1 matching over 7 bases. This CDR3 is 13 amino acids long. Germline V gene sequence: CDR1 SQVTM, CDR2 ANQGSEA. V trimming: 4 bases; J trimming: 6 bases; junction bases outside the gene matches: 8. The CDR3 sequence: CSVVKGGADGYTF. The CDR3 nucleotides read TGCAGCGTTGTGAAAGGGGGCGCTGATGGCTACACCTTC.

This clone has just a few counts. V is TRBV5-1 and J is TRBJ2-5; D is unclear. V lost 3 bases and J lost 0, with 6 bases in between. The CDR3 is 13 residues long. The V gene's germline CDR1 is SGHRS and CDR2 YFSETQ. The CDR3 nucleotides read TGCGCCAGCAGCTCAAGAGACCAAGAGACCCAGTACTTC. Translation: CASSSRDQETQYF.

V usage is TRBV6-5 and J usage is TRBJ1-2; 7 bases are shared with TRBD1. Looked up from germline, CDR1 is MNHEY and CDR2 is SVGAGI. The CDR3 contains 13 residues. Unmatched junction bases numbered 3, after V lost 0 bases and J lost 8 bases. This chain's CDR3 is CASSYSGTAGYTF. The CDR3 nucleotides read TGTGCCAGCAGTTACTCAGGGACAGCGGGCTACACCTTC.

V is TRBV5-4 and J is TRBJ2-7, with TRBD1 as a possible D gene (5 bases). The CDR3 has 15 residues. CDR1 SGHNT and CDR2 YYREEE come from the germline V gene (reference sequence). V lost 0 bases and J 6 bases, leaving 16 bases between the germline ends. The CDR3 DNA follows: TGTGCCAGCAGCTTGGCTAGGGGCGGACCGAGCGAGCAGTACTTC. Translated, it gives CASSLARGGPSEQYF.

This clone was observed a single time. The chain carries TRBV15 and TRBJ2-1; 9 bases are a match to TRBD2. The germline CDR1 and CDR2 sequences are LNHNV and YYDKDF (reference sequence). V was clipped by 0 bases and J by 7 bases; unmatched bases: 7. The CDR3 runs 16 residues. CDR3: CATSREYLLAGNEQFF. The CDR3 DNA follows: TGTGCCACCAGCAGAGAATACCTCCTAGCGGGGAATGAGCAGTTCTTC. The variable domain in full, completed from reference TRBV15 and TRBJ2-1, reads DAMVIQNPRYQVTQFGKPVTLSCSQTLNHNVMYWYQQKSSQAPKLLFHYYDKDFNNEADTPDNFQSRRPNTSFCFLDIRSPGLGDTAMYLCATSREYLLAGNEQFFGPGTRLTVL.

V usage is TRBV29-1 and J usage is TRBJ1-3; no clear D gene. The CDR3 runs 14 residues. The germline gives CDR1 SQVTM, CDR2 ANQGSEA. The V and J ends lost 0 bases and 3 bases respectively, with 9 bases between them. The CDR3 protein is CSVEDFTDGNTIYF. The CDR3 DNA reads as TGCAGCGTTGAAGATTTCACGGATGGAAACACCATATATTTT.

This chain joins TRBV7-9 and TRBJ2-5; 7 bases map to TRBD2. V shed 6 bases, J shed 5 bases, and the junction held 9 bases outside the gene matches. The germline gives CDR1 SEHNR, CDR2 FQNEAQ (reference sequence). The CDR3 has 14 amino acids. CDR3 region: CASSTAGVRETQYF. As DNA, the CDR3 is TGTGCCAGCAGTACGGCGGGGGTTCGGGAGACCCAGTACTTC. The full variable domain, with the rest looked up from reference TRBV7-9 and TRBJ2-5, is DTGVSQNPRHKITKRGQNVTFRCDPISEHNRLYWYRQTLGQGPEFLTYFQNEAQLEKSRLLSDRFSAERPKGSFSTLEIQRTEQGDSAMYLCASSTAGVRETQYFGPGTRLLVL.